These 29 T cell receptor beta chains were sequenced from one sample in a study of early T cells in non-severe SARS-CoV-2 infection (dated by TCRdb to 2020 to 2022). The library was built by means of 5' RACE. The run used a NextSeq 500. The public reads were quality trimmed at Q25 with fastp and then assembled into clones with MiXCR by TCRdb, keeping productive beta chains. Rows matching on CDR3 protein sequence are summarized as one entry with the most common DNA and genes. Counted in this sample were roughly 120,000 distinct CDR3 sequences; 15% of them appeared once. In total, the top ten clones hold 21% of the sample. The sequenced sample consisted of whole blood. These receptors came from an adult who was a healthcare worker with PCR-confirmed SARS-CoV-2 infection or an uninfected control (not recorded which).

The rearrangement uses TRBV5-6 and TRBJ2-2; 10 positions match TRBD1. V trimming: 4 bases; J trimming: 2 bases; junction bases outside the gene matches: 2. The CDR3 is 15 residues long. In germline, CDR1 is SGHDT, CDR2 YYEEEE. CDR3 bases: TGTGCCAGCAGCCGGACAGGGGGAAACACCGGGGAGCTGTTTTTT. Translating gives CASSRTGGNTGELFF.

The chain carries TRBV4-2 and TRBJ2-7, with 10 positions matching TRBD1. Unmatched junction bases numbered 8, after V lost 4 bases and J lost 2 bases. Germline lookup yields CDR1 LGHNA and CDR2 YNFKEQ. This CDR3 comprises 16 residues. In nucleotides, the CDR3 is TGTGCCAGCAGCCTTCGCGGGGGACAGGGGCCCTACGAGCAGTACTTC. It specifies CASSLRGGQGPYEQYF.

The chain employs TRBV29-1 and TRBJ1-1, with D possibly being TRBD1 (5 bases). The ends were cut back, 6 bases at V and 3 bases at J, with 17 bases in the middle. Germline values: CDR1 SQVTM, CDR2 ANQGSEA. The CDR3 contains 14 residues. The CDR3 spells CSVGRQRRDTEAFF. CDR3 sequence (DNA): TGCAGCGTCGGACGACAGAGAAGGGACACTGAAGCTTTCTTT.

At least ten counts were recorded for this clonotype. The chain links TRBV12-5 to TRBJ2-1, with D possibly being TRBD1 (5 bases). The CDR3 spans 15 residues. Germline V gene data show CDR1 as LGHNT and CDR2 as FRNRAP. The V gene lost 9 bases and the J gene lost 6 bases, with 21 bases spanning the gap. Here the CDR3 reads CARTRWTTTRNEQFF. The CDR3 DNA is TGTGCTAGGACCAGGTGGACAACCACTCGCAATGAGCAGTTCTTC.

The genes are TRBV5-1 and TRBJ2-4, with 8 nucleotides matching TRBD2. V trimming: 4 bases; J trimming: 6 bases; junction bases outside the gene matches: 9. The CDR3 extends over 15 amino acids. Germline lookup yields CDR1 SGHRS and CDR2 YFSETQ. CDR3 residues: CASSSTSGASNIQYF. The CDR3 nucleotides read TGCGCCAGCAGCAGTACTAGCGGCGCCTCAAACATTCAGTACTTC.

The chain recombines TRBV3-1 with TRBJ1-1; possible D gene TRBD1, 6 bases. V shed 4 bases and J shed 3 bases, with 12 bases lying between them. CDR3 size: 14 residues. The V gene's germline CDR1 is LGHDT and CDR2 YNNKEL (reference sequence). The CDR3 loop is CASSLEGEYTEAFF. The CDR3 coding sequence is TGTGCCAGCAGCCTCGAGGGGGAATACACTGAAGCTTTCTTT. The full variable domain, rest sourced from reference TRBV3-1 and TRBJ1-1, is DTAVSQTPKYLVTQMGNDKSIKCEQNLGHDTMYWYKQDSKKFLKIMFSYNNKELIINETVPNRFSPKSPDKAHLNLHINSLELGDSAVYFCASSLEGEYTEAFFGQGTRLTVV.

The rearrangement joins TRBV6-2 or TRBV6-3 to TRBJ2-1, with a tentative D call TRBD2 (6 bases). With 3 bases removed from V and 6 bases from J, the gap between germline ends came to 9 bases. The CDR3 has 13 residues. Germline CDR1 reads MNHEY; CDR2 reads SVGEGT. The CDR3 DNA sequence: TGTGCCAGCAGTTATGCCGGGAGCAATGAGCAGTTCTTC. Residues: CASSYAGSNEQFF.

There are many counts of this clonotype. The V and J genes are TRBV4-2 and TRBJ2-1; the D is unclear. Germline assignment: CDR1 LGHNA and CDR2 YNFKEQ. The CDR3 covers 16 residues. V lost 0 bases and J 8 bases, leaving 17 bases between the germline ends. This CDR3 is CASSQETPMMGYEQFF. The CDR3 DNA sequence: TGTGCCAGCAGCCAAGAAACCCCAATGATGGGTTATGAGCAGTTCTTC.

This clonotype was found many times. This chain uses TRBV11-2 with TRBJ2-3; D is unresolved. Germline V gene lookup returns CDR1 SGHAT and CDR2 FQNNGV. The ends were cut back, 2 bases at V and 2 bases at J, with 8 bases in the middle. CDR3 length equals 14 residues. The DNA for the CDR3 is TGTGCCAGCAGCTTAAACGATCCCACAGATACGCAGTATTTT. Translated, it gives CASSLNDPTDTQYF.

V usage is TRBV27 and J usage is TRBJ2-7; possible D gene TRBD1, 6 bases. The ends were cut back, 4 bases at V and 6 bases at J, with 19 bases in the middle. CDR3 size: 15 residues. Germline V gene lookup returns CDR1 MNHEY and CDR2 SMNVEV (reference sequence). Written as DNA, the CDR3 is TGTGCCAGCAGTTCACCGGGACACAGCCGGTCCGAGCAGTACTTC. Protein product: CASSSPGHSRSEQYF.

This clonotype showed up just a few times. J is TRBJ2-5 and V is TRBV2, with 7 bases that match TRBD1. With V trimmed by 7 bases and J by 2 bases, 4 bases remained unmatched. The CDR3 has 13 residues. Germline V gives CDR1 SNHLY, CDR2 FYNNEI. The CDR3 bases are TGTGCCAGCATACTGACAGGGCAAGAGACCCAGTACTTC. Its protein product is CASILTGQETQYF. The full variable domain, its missing parts supplied by reference TRBV2 and TRBJ2-5, is EPEVTQTPSHQVTQMGQEVILRCVPISNHLYFYWYRQILGQKVEFLVSFYNNEISEKSEIFDDQFSVERPDGSNFTLKIRSTKLEDSAMYFCASILTGQETQYFGPGTRLLVL.

This CDR3 reads CASTGNNVLTF. The CDR3 nucleotides read TGTGCCAGCACCGGGAACAACGTCCTGACTTTC. The chain has TRBV12-3 or TRBV12-4 and TRBJ2-6; a weak D match, TRBD2 (5 bases). This CDR3 region has 11 residues. The V end was cut by 7 bases, the J end by 9 bases, with 7 bases between.

This clonotype has just a few counts. The chain recombines TRBV5-1 with TRBJ1-2; D is uncertain. The CDR3 spans 14 residues. Germline assignment: CDR1 SGHRS and CDR2 YFSETQ. The V end lost 0 bases, the J end lost 8 bases, and 14 bases lay between the germline ends. CDR3 in amino acids: CASSLGTGHYGYTF. The DNA for the CDR3 is TGCGCCAGCAGCTTGGGGACCGGGCATTACGGCTACACCTTC.

This clonotype was counted a few times. At one boundary the junction diverges from the germline segment, which might be a read error. V usage is TRBV19 and J usage is TRBJ1-1; D is ambiguous. The germline gives CDR1 LNHDA, CDR2 SQIVND (reference sequence). This CDR3 contains 15 residues. CDR3 loop: CASSMVRAGNTEAFF. CDR3 nucleotide sequence: TGTGCCAGTAGTATGGTCCGGGCGGGGAACACCGAAGCTTTCTTT.

V and J are TRBV10-2 and TRBJ2-2; D is unresolved. This CDR3 is 13 amino acids long. The V end was cut by 4 bases, the J end by 4 bases, with 7 bases between. CDR1 and CDR2 (germline): WSHSY, SAAADI. The chain's CDR3 is CASSAWFTGELFF. CDR3 DNA sequence: TGCGCCAGCAGTGCTTGGTTCACCGGGGAGCTGTTTTTT.

The CDR3 spells CATDESGGKYEQYF. CDR3 bases: TGTGCCACCGATGAAAGCGGGGGGAAATACGAGCAGTACTTC. The chain carries TRBV6-2 or TRBV6-3 and TRBJ2-7; 9 nucleotides align to TRBD2. Germline CDR1 MNHEY, CDR2 SVGEGT. The trim removed 10 bases at V and 4 bases at J, leaving 11 bases unmatched. The CDR3 consists of 14 residues.

CDR3 amino acids: CASSRGLAGGKDTQYF. Here the CDR3 DNA reads TGCGCCAGCAGCCGAGGGCTAGCGGGCGGGAAAGATACGCAGTATTTT. The V and J genes are TRBV5-1 and TRBJ2-3; TRBD2 agrees at 8 bases. The CDR3 has 16 amino acids. The germline gives CDR1 SGHRS, CDR2 YFSETQ. V lost 4 bases and J lost 5; bases outside the gene matches: 12.

The gene calls are TRBV9 and TRBJ1-1, with 7 bases fitting TRBD1. CDR3 length: 13 residues. The junction had 9 bases not matched to a gene; V was cut back by 9 bases and J by 4 bases. Germline V gene lookup returns CDR1 SGDLS and CDR2 YYNGEE. The CDR3 sequence is CATYPRGCTEAFF. DNA of the CDR3: TGTGCCACCTACCCCAGGGGGTGCACTGAAGCTTTCTTT.

There are many counts of this clonotype. This chain links TRBV27 with TRBJ1-1; TRBD1 matches at 8 bases. This CDR3 comprises 13 residues. V lost 3 bases and J lost 5; bases outside the gene matches: 2. The germline CDR1 and CDR2 sequences are MNHEY and SMNVEV (reference sequence). CDR3 loop: CASSLTGVTEAFF. The CDR3 DNA reads as TGTGCCAGCAGTTTGACAGGGGTTACTGAAGCTTTCTTT.

The chain couples TRBV10-3 to TRBJ2-7, with D possibly being TRBD1 (6 bases). This CDR3 contains 14 residues. CDR1 and CDR2 from the germline V gene are ENHRY and SYGVKD. The ends were cut back, 4 bases at V and 4 bases at J, with 14 bases in the middle. For the CDR3, the DNA is TGTGCCATCAGTGTAGGGGGACAAGCGTACGAGCAGTACTTC. This codes for CAISVGGQAYEQYF.

This chain uses TRBV7-9 with TRBJ1-4; D is possibly TRBD1 (5 bases). The CDR3 has 14 residues. Looked up from germline, CDR1 is SEHNR and CDR2 is FQNEAQ (reference sequence). V was pared by 4 bases and J by 8 bases, with 14 bases between. The CDR3 region is CASSSLGLEEKLFF. The CDR3 region has the DNA TGTGCCAGCAGCTCCCTGGGGCTTGAAGAAAAACTGTTTTTT.

This clonotype was found a few times. This chain joins TRBV29-1 and TRBJ2-2, with 7 bases identical to TRBD1. Per germline, CDR1 SQVTM and CDR2 ANQGSEA. The CDR3 length is 12 residues. The J segment lost 6 bases and the V segment lost 6 bases, leaving 4 bases of the junction unmatched. The CDR3 region has the DNA TGCAGCGTCCGACAGGGCTCCGGGGAGCTGTTTTTT. Encoded protein: CSVRQGSGELFF.

The V call is TRBV29-1, the J call TRBJ2-1, with D perhaps given as TRBD1 or TRBD2 (5 bases each). Per the germline V gene, CDR1 is SQVTM and CDR2 is ANQGSEA. The CDR3 extends over 11 amino acids. The CDR3 here is CGGSSYNEQFF. CDR3 nucleotide sequence: TGCGGGGGAAGCTCCTACAATGAGCAGTTCTTC.

J is TRBJ2-1 and V is TRBV7-6; 13 bases fit TRBD2. The trim removed 5 bases at V and 8 bases at J, leaving 6 bases unmatched. Germline V CDR1 and CDR2: SGHVS, FNYEAQ. This CDR3 contains 15 residues. CDR3 nucleotides: TGTGCCAGCAGCCTAACTAGCGGGGGGGCAGATGAGCAGTTCTTC. This codes for CASSLTSGGADEQFF.

The CDR3 sequence: CASSLRRDEKLFF. CDR3 sequence (DNA): TGCGCCAGCAGCTTGAGGAGGGATGAAAAACTGTTTTTT. V usage is TRBV5-1 and J usage is TRBJ1-4; D uncertain. V was cut by 1 base and J by 6 bases, with 7 bases left in between. Germline V CDR1 and CDR2: SGHRS, YFSETQ. The CDR3 contains 13 residues.

The genes are TRBV29-1 and TRBJ2-7, with unresolved D. The germline CDR1 and CDR2 sequences are SQVTM and ANQGSEA. This CDR3 has 10 amino acids. Trimming took 3 bases from V and 6 from J, leaving 6 bases between them. The CDR3 loop is CSVETSEQYF. In DNA form, the CDR3 reads TGCAGCGTTGAGACGTCCGAGCAGTACTTC.

This clonotype has a handful of counts. The chain recombines TRBV20-1 with TRBJ1-2; D remains unclear. The V and J ends lost 1 base and 3 bases respectively, with 6 bases between them. Germline CDR1 reads DFQATT; CDR2 reads SNEGSKA (reference sequence). CDR3 length: 12 amino acids. CDR3 sequence reads: CSARGGDYGYTF. The CDR3 DNA is TGCAGTGCTAGAGGCGGAGACTATGGCTACACCTTC.

This chain uses TRBV5-8 with TRBJ2-3; 9 nucleotides align to TRBD2. With V trimmed by 4 bases and J by 9 bases, 15 bases remained unmatched. The CDR3 has 16 residues. Germline values: CDR1 SGHTS, CDR2 YDEGEE. This CDR3 reads CASSVSGGSFRDTQYF. For the CDR3, the DNA is TGTGCCAGCAGCGTTAGCGGGGGCTCCTTCAGGGACACGCAGTATTTT. The variable domain in full, completed from reference TRBV5-8 and TRBJ2-3, reads EAGVTQSPTHLIKTRGQQATLRCSPISGHTSVYWYQQALGLGLQFLLWYDEGEERNRGNFPPRFSGRQFPNYSSELNVNALELEDSALYLCASSVSGGSFRDTQYFGPGTRLTVL.

J is TRBJ1-2 and V is TRBV10-2; perhaps TRBD1 as D (6 bases). The CDR3 runs 13 residues. Per the germline V gene, CDR1 is WSHSY and CDR2 is SAAADI. The germline V and J ends were trimmed by 6 bases and 7 bases, with 15 bases remaining between them. DNA for the CDR3: TGCGCCAGCAGGGACAGTAACGCGGGTGGCTACACCTTC. Its protein product is CASRDSNAGGYTF.